Listed here are 26 T cell receptor beta chains from one sample, sequenced in a study of cytomegalovirus exposure and HLA in healthy donors. 13 Jbeta primers and 60 Vbeta primers were used for the PCR. Some clones are missing from TCRdb's copy, which holds only in-frame ones; the method was immunoSEQ multiplex PCR. The data contain some 140,000 clones, about 76% of them singletons. Sequencing was done on a sample of PBMCs. These receptors were collected from a woman aged 35 to 49 in good health and CMV-seronegative.

The V call is TRBV27, the J call TRBJ1-4; tentative D call: TRBD1 (6 bases). V was cut by 1 base and J by 8 bases, with 11 bases left in between. The CDR3 is made up of 14 amino acids. Germline loops: CDR1 MNHEY, CDR2 SMNVEV (reference sequence). DNA of the CDR3: TGTGCCAGCAGTTTATTCGCAGGGGACGAAAAACTGTTTTTT. This translates into CASSLFAGDEKLFF.

The V gene is TRBV11-2, the J gene TRBJ1-2; possible D gene TRBD1, 6 bases. Germline CDR1 SGHAT, CDR2 FQNNGV. V was trimmed by 3 bases and J by 4 bases, leaving 12 bases between them. The CDR3 contains 14 residues. CDR3 in DNA: TGTGCCAGCAGCTTCTCCACAGGGAGCTATGGCTACACCTTC. Its protein is CASSFSTGSYGYTF.

V is TRBV9 and J is TRBJ1-2; 7 positions agree with TRBD1. The junction had 1 base not matched to a gene; V was cut back by 0 bases and J by 2 bases. Germline CDR1 is SGDLS and CDR2 is YYNGEE. The CDR3 runs to 14 residues. The CDR3 coding sequence is TGTGCCAGCAGCGTAGTGACAGGGAACTATGGCTACACCTTC. The encoded protein is CASSVVTGNYGYTF.

V usage is TRBV29-1 and J usage is TRBJ2-5; possible D gene TRBD2, 7 bases. Trimming left V 3 bases short and J 5 bases short, with 22 bases between. This CDR3 comprises 16 residues. Germline values: CDR1 SQVTM, CDR2 ANQGSEA. This chain's CDR3 is CSVDRSGGLGAETQYF. In DNA, the CDR3 is TGCAGCGTTGACAGGTCGGGGGGCCTGGGAGCCGAGACCCAGTACTTC.

J is TRBJ2-1 and V is TRBV11-1; 11 positions match TRBD1. Germline V gene sequence: CDR1 SGHAT, CDR2 FQDESV (reference sequence). Losses at the gene ends were 5 bases for V and 8 bases for J; bases not matched to a gene: 17. The CDR3 covers 18 residues. The CDR3 reads CASSAKWGQGGRLDEQFF. The CDR3 DNA is TGTGCCAGCAGCGCAAAGTGGGGACAGGGGGGTCGGTTGGATGAGCAGTTCTTC.

The chain links TRBV7-8 to TRBJ1-1; the match to TRBD1 covers 11 bases. The germline V gene encodes CDR1 SGHVS and CDR2 FQNEAQ. V trimming: 7 bases; J trimming: 7 bases; junction bases outside the gene matches: 11. The CDR3 extends over 15 amino acids. The CDR3: CASTSFVGTGGEAFF. The DNA for the CDR3 is TGTGCCAGCACCAGCTTCGTGGGGACAGGGGGTGAAGCTTTCTTT.

With respect to this clone: The junction does not match germline at one end; this may be a read error. In nucleotides, the CDR3 is TGTGCCAGCAGTCTATCCGGGACTAGCGGGGGCCGCTCCTACGAGCAGTACTTC. This gives the protein CASSLSGTSGGRSYEQYF. The chain couples TRBV27 to TRBJ2-7; 14 positions match TRBD2. Germline V CDR1 and CDR2: MNHEY, SMNVEV (reference sequence). This CDR3 contains 18 residues.

The V and J genes are TRBV5-1 and TRBJ1-6; D uncertain. This CDR3 is built from 16 residues. Trimming took off 0 bases at V and 0 bases at J, with 7 bases between the two ends. Germline V CDR1 and CDR2: SGHRS, YFSETQ. CDR3 nucleotides: TGCGCCAGCAGCTTGGTCGGGAGCTCCTATAATTCACCCCTCCACTTT. Translating it yields CASSLVGSSYNSPLHF.

The chain has TRBV10-3 and TRBJ2-1; tentative D call: TRBD2 (7 bases). CDR3 length: 16 amino acids. Germline V gene sequence: CDR1 ENHRY, CDR2 SYGVKD. The germline V and J ends were trimmed by 0 bases and 0 bases, with 9 bases remaining between them. Here the CDR3 DNA reads TGTGCCATCAGTGAGTCTGCGGGGGCCTCCTACAATGAGCAGTTCTTC. Translating gives CAISESAGASYNEQFF.

The gene calls are TRBV4-1 and TRBJ1-2; TRBD1 agrees at 8 bases. Germline loops: CDR1 MGHRA, CDR2 YSYEKL. V lost 1 base and J lost 5; bases outside the gene matches: 6. The CDR3 is 15 amino acids. In nucleotides, the CDR3 is TGCGCCAGCAGCCAAGCCCAACAGGGGGTGTATGGCTACACCTTC. Encoded protein: CASSQAQQGVYGYTF.

The chain combines TRBV27 with TRBJ1-1; a weak D match, TRBD1 (6 bases). V gave up 4 bases and J gave up 0 bases, with 18 bases separating them. In germline, CDR1 is MNHEY, CDR2 SMNVEV (reference sequence). There are 17 residues in the CDR3. Here the CDR3 reads CASSSIRGKGLNTEAFF. CDR3 nucleotides: TGTGCCAGCAGTTCTATTAGGGGGAAGGGCCTGAACACTGAAGCTTTCTTT.

DNA of the CDR3: TGTGCCAGCAGCTTTTCGGGTTTCTATGGCTACACCTTC. Its protein product is CASSFSGFYGYTF. The chain recombines TRBV11-2 with TRBJ1-2; the D is unclear. Trimming removed 3 bases from V and 4 bases from J, with 9 bases in between. The germline CDR1 and CDR2 sequences are SGHAT and FQNNGV. The length of the CDR3 is 13 residues. The full variable domain, with the rest looked up from reference TRBV11-2 and TRBJ1-2, is EAGVAQSPRYKIIEKRQSVAFWCNPISGHATLYWYQQILGQGPKLLIQFQNNGVVDDSQLPKDRFSAERLKGVDSTLKIQPAKLEDSAVYLCASSFSGFYGYTFGSGTRLTVV.

The J gene is TRBJ1-5, the V gene TRBV7-8, with a weak D call TRBD1 (5 bases). Germline CDR1 SGHVS, CDR2 FQNEAQ. This CDR3 is 14 amino acids long. Trimming shortened V by 5 bases and J by 4 bases, and 12 bases separated the two germline ends. In nucleotides, the CDR3 is TGTGCCAGCAGCACCTGGACAAAAAATCAGCCCCAGCATTTT. Translation: CASSTWTKNQPQHF.

The V and J genes are TRBV6-1 and TRBJ1-2; D is possibly TRBD1 (5 bases). Trimming took 5 bases from V and 8 from J, leaving 9 bases between them. Germline values: CDR1 MNHNS, CDR2 SASEGT. This CDR3 spans 11 amino acids. CDR3 in amino acids: CASSPGYGYTF. CDR3 DNA: TGTGCCAGCAGTCCAGGGTACGGCTACACCTTC.

The rearrangement joins TRBV19 to TRBJ2-5, with TRBD1 matching over 9 bases. Trimming removed 5 bases from V and 2 bases from J; junction bases left unmatched: 6. This CDR3 has 15 amino acids. Germline V gives CDR1 LNHDA, CDR2 SQIVND (reference sequence). In DNA form, the CDR3 reads TGTGCCAGTAGTGCGGACAGGGGTCCTCAAGAGACCCAGTACTTC. Amino acids: CASSADRGPQETQYF.

The V gene is TRBV5-1, the J gene TRBJ2-7, with 15 bases aligning to TRBD2. The CDR3 sequence is 14 residues long. Per germline, CDR1 SGHRS and CDR2 YFSETQ. V lost 4 bases, J lost 6 bases, and 2 bases stayed unmatched. CDR3 coding DNA: TGCGCCAGCAGCCAGGGACTAGCGGGGGGCGAGCAGTACTTC. It is translated as CASSQGLAGGEQYF.

The gene calls are TRBV27 and TRBJ1-4, with D possibly TRBD1 on 6 matching bases. The germline gives CDR1 MNHEY, CDR2 SMNVEV (reference sequence). This CDR3 contains 14 residues. The V gene lost 8 bases and the J gene lost 5 bases, with 15 bases spanning the gap. CDR3 DNA sequence: TGTGCCAGCGGGGAACAGGGAAAAAATGAAAAACTGTTTTTT. The encoded protein is CASGEQGKNEKLFF.

This sequence joins TRBV4-1 and TRBJ2-1; weak D call: TRBD2 (5 bases). The V gene's germline CDR1 is MGHRA and CDR2 YSYEKL. The germline V and J ends were trimmed by 4 bases and 9 bases, with 13 bases remaining between them. The CDR3 runs to 13 residues. The CDR3 loop reads CASSPTRTIEQFF. CDR3 DNA sequence: TGCGCCAGCAGCCCAACTAGGACGATTGAGCAGTTCTTC.

The chain recombines TRBV6-5 with TRBJ1-5; D call uncertain. Germline assignment: CDR1 MNHEY and CDR2 SVGAGI. This CDR3 region has 14 residues. V was clipped by 5 bases and J by 7 bases, with 15 bases between them. The CDR3 reads CASSAGGVGQPQHF. In DNA form, the CDR3 reads TGTGCCAGCAGTGCCGGCGGGGTGGGACAGCCCCAGCATTTT.

The chain's CDR3 is CASSFTMGGVETQYF. CDR3 DNA sequence: TGTGCCAGCAGCTTTACGATGGGCGGGGTAGAGACCCAGTACTTC. The chain combines TRBV7-9 with TRBJ2-5; TRBD2 might be the D (6 bases). CDR1 and CDR2 from the germline V gene are SEHNR and FQNEAQ (reference sequence). The germline V and J ends were trimmed by 3 bases and 4 bases, with 15 bases remaining between them. This CDR3 has 15 amino acids.

This chain uses TRBV7-8 with TRBJ2-7, with 10 bases identical to TRBD2. V lost 3 bases and J lost 0; bases outside the gene matches: 5. Germline V gene sequence: CDR1 SGHVS, CDR2 FQNEAQ. The CDR3 length is 16 residues. The CDR3 DNA sequence: TGTGCCAGCAGCTTGGGACTAGCGAGTTTCTCCTACGAGCAGTACTTC. Its translation is CASSLGLASFSYEQYF.

This clone was detected a few times. The rearrangement uses TRBV4-1 and TRBJ1-4; no clear D. This CDR3 spans 16 amino acids. Germline V gives CDR1 MGHRA, CDR2 YSYEKL. Trimming shortened V by 3 bases and J by 8 bases, and 19 bases separated the two germline ends. The CDR3 DNA reads as TGCGCCAGCAGCCACGGCGACGGGGAACGAGGAGAAAAACTGTTTTTT. It codes for CASSHGDGERGEKLFF.

J is TRBJ1-4 and V is TRBV5-4; 8 nucleotides align to TRBD1. Germline V gives CDR1 SGHNT, CDR2 YYREEE (reference sequence). The CDR3 spans 16 residues. Germline trimming cut 0 bases from V and 15 bases from J; bases unmatched to any gene: 16. This CDR3 reads CASSLAGTGGSKTMFF. DNA of the CDR3: TGTGCCAGCAGCTTGGCCGGGACAGGAGGCAGTAAGACGATGTTTTTT.

Only a few counts were recorded for this clone. This chain joins TRBV5-4 and TRBJ2-5; 10 bases are a match to TRBD2. V lost 0 bases and J lost 4; bases outside the gene matches: 3. Germline assignment: CDR1 SGHNT and CDR2 YYREEE (reference sequence). The CDR3 runs to 15 residues. CDR3 bases: TGTGCCAGCAGCTTGGTAGCGGGGGGCCGAGAGACCCAGTACTTC. It translates to CASSLVAGGRETQYF.

This clone appeared a few times. The V call is TRBV14, the J call TRBJ1-1; no clear D gene. CDR3 length: 15 residues. The germline gives CDR1 SGHDN, CDR2 FVKESK. V lost 3 bases, J lost 3 bases, and 14 bases lay in between. The CDR3, as DNA: TGTGCCAGCAGCCAGCGGGCCACTCCATACACTGAAGCTTTCTTT. The encoded protein is CASSQRATPYTEAFF.

This clone was detected once. The chain uses TRBV7-2 and TRBJ2-2, with TRBD1 matching 9 bases. From germline, CDR1 is SGHTA and CDR2 FQGNSA. The CDR3 loop spans 14 amino acids. Unmatched junction bases numbered 1, after V lost 4 bases and J lost 4 bases. The CDR3 region has the DNA TGTGCCAGCAGCTCGGACAGGGGCACCGGGGAGCTGTTTTTT. As protein: CASSSDRGTGELFF.